This TCR beta chain comes out of a study of blood T cell repertoires in COVID-19. Study-level background: Samples of COVID-19 (acute and convalescent) were obtained from the United States, Italy and Spain. From T cells, B-cell-depleted T cells, or PBMCs came the material, which was cDNA or gDNA.

The CDR3 contains 16 residues. Germline CDR1 LGHDT, CDR2 YNNKEL (reference sequence). The trim removed 4 bases at V and 0 bases at J, leaving 5 bases unmatched. Authors' data handling: How many nucleated cells were present was estimated from reference gene primer amplification. Repertoires were generated with immunoSEQ multiplex PCR, while TCRdb's copy carries only in-frame clones and drops some. V and J calls plus clone size are reproduced from that table; the DNA served to infer D and trimming. Among about 140,000 clones listed, about 82% were seen once. Sequencing was done on a sample of peripheral blood. The chain uses TRBV3-1 (or the pseudogene TRBV3-2) and TRBJ2-3; the match to TRBD2 covers 9 bases. This clonotype was sampled from a woman of 80 years or more with active or convalescent COVID-19. The CDR3, as DNA: TGTGCCAGCAGCCCGCTAGCGGGGCCTAGCACAGATACGCAGTATTTT. Protein: CASSPLAGPSTDTQYF.